This T cell receptor beta chain was captured in a study of identical twins. The study, taken as a whole, reports: There was an excess of low generation probability in the out-of-frame alpha sequences that twins shared.

This CDR3 contains 15 residues. V was pared by 4 bases and J by 1 base, with 11 bases between. Germline assignment: CDR1 MNHNS and CDR2 SASEGT. This clonotype was seen ten or more times. Antigen unknown. TCRdb analysed the 5' RACE reads with MiXCR anew, one entry per CDR3 protein. The data hold about 900,000 distinct CDR3 sequences, with 9% to 15% observed a single time. The same sample was also used in a study of yellow fever vaccine responses in identical twins.

The specimen was PBMCs. The TCR sequence derives from a woman aged 18-30 years in good health. V and J are TRBV6-1 and TRBJ2-1; D uncertain. The CDR3 coding sequence is TGTGCCAGCAGTGCGAGCACCGCTTCCTACAATGAGCAGTTCTTC. Amino acid sequence: CASSASTASYNEQFF.